This TCR beta chain appears in the sequencing data of a study of T-cell memory formation after mild COVID-19. The TCR alpha and TCR beta cDNA libraries, bearing sample barcodes and UMIs, were generated by 5'RACE using constant-segment primers. A single record per CDR3 protein comes from TCRdb applying MiXCR to the 5' RACE reads. This table has just over 400,000 distinct CDR3 sequences, around 22% appearing once. The table lists this clonotype with a few counts. No antigen is known for it. Study-wide results and caveats: CM and EM subsets held most contracting CD4+ clones; EMRA held CD8+ ones.

CDR1 and CDR2 from the germline V gene are MNHNS and SASEGT. CDR3 length equals 15 residues. Trimming at V came to 6 bases and at J to 4 bases, leaving 10 bases not matched to a gene. This chain links TRBV6-1 with TRBJ2-7; 9 bases are shared with TRBD1. This receptor was obtained from an adult woman who had mild COVID-19 (a few samples of this study predate the infection). Cell type and time point are not known. Sequenced material: PBMCs or a T cell subset sorted from them (not recorded which). The CDR3 DNA follows: TGTGCCAGCAGAGATACCGGGACAGGGAGGTACGAGCAGTACTTC. This gives the protein CASRDTGTGRYEQYF.